These T cell receptor beta chains were read from a single sample in a study of response to subunit inactivated influenza vaccine. Using its own MiXCR run on the RT-PCR reads, TCRdb lists one record per CDR3 protein. The repertoire consists of 650,000 or so distinct CDR3 sequences, with 14% occurring once and the leading ten covering approximately 7.6%. Sample: PBMCs from blood, taken 14 to 15 days before vaccination. These receptors were obtained from a man aged 45 to 65 who received an inactivated influenza vaccine. Both conserved end residues are part of each CDR3. Fields, in order: clone size, J gene, D gene, V gene, CDR3 protein, CDR3 DNA. The D gene is left open where the match is weak. Expanded clones get a size class; other rows say once, few or many, or leave the size out.

clone_size: -
j_call: TRBJ2-7
d_call: -
v_call: TRBV7-2
cdr3_aa: CASSFDGSYEQYF
cdr3_nt: TGTGCCAGCAGCTTCGACGGCTCCTACGAGCAGTACTTC

clone_size: -
j_call: TRBJ1-5
d_call: -
v_call: TRBV7-2
cdr3_aa: CASSFEGIQPQHF
cdr3_nt: TGTGCCAGCAGCTTTGAGGGAATTCAGCCCCAGCATTTT

clone_size: few
j_call: TRBJ2-7
d_call: -
v_call: TRBV4-1
cdr3_aa: CASSQFRTASSYEQYF
cdr3_nt: TGCGCCAGCAGCCAATTTAGGACAGCGAGCTCCTACGAGCAGTACTTC

clone_size: few
j_call: TRBJ2-1
d_call: TRBD2
v_call: TRBV20-1
cdr3_aa: CSARLAGVKISYNEQFF
cdr3_nt: TGCAGTGCTAGGCTAGCGGGGGTAAAAATCTCCTACAATGAGCAGTTCTTC

clone_size: many
j_call: TRBJ2-7
d_call: -
v_call: TRBV12-3/TRBV12-4
cdr3_aa: CASSFNPGAYEQYF
cdr3_nt: TGTGCCAGCAGTTTTAATCCGGGAGCCTACGAGCAGTACTTC

clone_size: -
j_call: TRBJ2-5
d_call: -
v_call: TRBV3-1
cdr3_aa: CASSRGGGRGETQYF
cdr3_nt: TGTGCCAGCAGCAGGGGGGGCGGACGAGGGGAGACCCAGTACTTC

clone_size: many
j_call: TRBJ2-3
d_call: -
v_call: TRBV7-9
cdr3_aa: CASSFVDTQYF
cdr3_nt: TGTGCCAGCAGCTTTGTAGATACGCAGTATTTT

clone_size: once
j_call: TRBJ1-3
d_call: -
v_call: TRBV27
cdr3_aa: CASSFEGRPGNTIYF
cdr3_nt: TGTGCCAGCAGTTTTGAGGGGAGGCCTGGAAACACCATATATTTT

clone_size: -
j_call: TRBJ2-3
d_call: -
v_call: TRBV10-2
cdr3_aa: CASRPGGGEGTDTQYF
cdr3_nt: TGCGCCAGCAGACCCGGAGGGGGGGAAGGCACAGATACGCAGTATTTT

clone_size: -
j_call: TRBJ2-3
d_call: -
v_call: TRBV29-1
cdr3_aa: CSVEDLSGESTDTQYF
cdr3_nt: TGCAGCGTTGAAGATCTTTCCGGCGAAAGCACAGATACGCAGTATTTT

clone_size: many
j_call: TRBJ2-3
d_call: TRBD2
v_call: TRBV12-3/TRBV12-4
cdr3_aa: CASSPGGRIDTQYF
cdr3_nt: TGTGCCAGCAGTCCGGGGGGGCGTATAGATACGCAGTATTTT

clone_size: -
j_call: TRBJ2-1
d_call: -
v_call: TRBV9
cdr3_aa: CASSVRSASQGEQFF
cdr3_nt: TGTGCCAGCAGCGTCCGATCCGCCTCACAGGGTGAGCAGTTCTTC

clone_size: -
j_call: TRBJ2-1
d_call: -
v_call: TRBV14
cdr3_aa: CASSQDPVSKNNEQFF
cdr3_nt: TGTGCCAGCAGCCAAGATCCAGTCTCGAAAAACAATGAGCAGTTCTTC

clone_size: few
j_call: TRBJ2-7
d_call: TRBD2
v_call: TRBV12-3/TRBV12-4
cdr3_aa: CASRNGTSTREQYF
cdr3_nt: TGTGCCAGCAGAAACGGGACTAGCACTCGCGAGCAGTACTTC

clone_size: -
j_call: TRBJ2-7
d_call: TRBD1
v_call: TRBV4-3
cdr3_aa: CASSQRQGAGWEQYF
cdr3_nt: TGCGCCAGCAGCCAACGACAGGGGGCAGGTTGGGAGCAGTACTTC

clone_size: -
j_call: TRBJ1-1
d_call: -
v_call: TRBV12-3/TRBV12-4
cdr3_aa: CASKWRRTNTEAFF
cdr3_nt: TGTGCCAGCAAATGGCGTCGGACGAACACTGAAGCTTTCTTT

clone_size: few
j_call: TRBJ1-3
d_call: TRBD1
v_call: TRBV12-3/TRBV12-4
cdr3_aa: CASGNRGIGGNTIYF
cdr3_nt: TGTGCCAGCGGTAACAGGGGGATAGGTGGAAACACCATATATTTT

clone_size: -
j_call: TRBJ2-3
d_call: TRBD1
v_call: TRBV2
cdr3_aa: CASSGTGGRDTQYF
cdr3_nt: TGTGCCAGCAGCGGGACAGGGGGCAGAGATACGCAGTATTTT

clone_size: -
j_call: TRBJ2-5
d_call: -
v_call: TRBV7-2
cdr3_aa: CASSFRRQKETQYF
cdr3_nt: TGTGCCAGCAGCTTCAGACGACAGAAAGAGACCCAGTACTTC

clone_size: few
j_call: TRBJ2-7
d_call: TRBD2
v_call: TRBV7-2
cdr3_aa: CASSSVAGGGYEQYF
cdr3_nt: TGTGCCAGCAGCTCGGTGGCGGGAGGGGGATACGAGCAGTACTTC

clone_size: -
j_call: TRBJ2-7
d_call: -
v_call: TRBV27
cdr3_aa: CASTPAGSFYEQYF
cdr3_nt: TGTGCCAGCACACCGGCGGGCAGCTTCTACGAGCAGTACTTC

clone_size: -
j_call: TRBJ2-5
d_call: -
v_call: TRBV12-3/TRBV12-4
cdr3_aa: CASSVALSGTHPMRTQYF
cdr3_nt: TGTGCCAGCAGTGTAGCACTCTCCGGGACGCACCCAATGAGGACCCAGTACTTC

clone_size: -
j_call: TRBJ2-1
d_call: -
v_call: TRBV28
cdr3_aa: CASSPPAGGASNEQFF
cdr3_nt: TGTGCCAGCAGTCCCCCCGCGGGTGGGGCCTCCAATGAGCAGTTCTTC

clone_size: few
j_call: TRBJ1-4
d_call: -
v_call: TRBV18
cdr3_aa: CASSHTTDEKLFF
cdr3_nt: TGTGCCAGCTCACATACCACCGATGAAAAACTGTTTTTT

clone_size: -
j_call: TRBJ2-3
d_call: -
v_call: TRBV7-9
cdr3_aa: CASSLGRTTSTDTQYF
cdr3_nt: TGTGCCAGCAGCTTAGGCCGGACTACTAGCACAGATACGCAGTATTTT

clone_size: many
j_call: TRBJ1-2
d_call: TRBD1
v_call: TRBV7-2
cdr3_aa: CASSLTGTVYGYTF
cdr3_nt: TGTGCCAGCAGCTTAACCGGGACAGTCTATGGCTACACCTTC

clone_size: few
j_call: TRBJ2-7
d_call: TRBD2
v_call: TRBV20-1
cdr3_aa: CSSGTTQSYEQYF
cdr3_nt: TGCAGTTCCGGGACTACGCAGTCCTACGAGCAGTACTTC

clone_size: -
j_call: TRBJ2-7
d_call: -
v_call: TRBV7-9
cdr3_aa: CASSAKGRHEQYF
cdr3_nt: TGTGCCAGCAGCGCCAAGGGACGCCACGAGCAGTACTTC

clone_size: many
j_call: TRBJ2-3
d_call: -
v_call: TRBV20-1
cdr3_aa: CSARMGADTQYF
cdr3_nt: TGCAGTGCTCGTATGGGGGCAGATACGCAGTATTTT

clone_size: -
j_call: TRBJ2-7
d_call: TRBD1
v_call: TRBV12-3/TRBV12-4
cdr3_aa: CASSNTGVSNEQYF
cdr3_nt: TGTGCCAGCAGCAACACAGGGGTATCTAACGAGCAGTACTTC

clone_size: few
j_call: TRBJ1-2
d_call: TRBD1
v_call: TRBV5-1
cdr3_aa: CASSLTGTGLLSGYTF
cdr3_nt: TGCGCCAGCAGCTTGACTGGGACAGGGTTGTTGTCTGGCTACACCTTC

clone_size: few
j_call: TRBJ2-1
d_call: TRBD1
v_call: TRBV20-1
cdr3_aa: CSPKGTGAWGNEQFF
cdr3_nt: TGCAGTCCCAAGGGGACAGGGGCATGGGGCAATGAGCAGTTCTTC

clone_size: -
j_call: TRBJ2-7
d_call: -
v_call: TRBV7-8
cdr3_aa: CSTPRFYILYEQYF
cdr3_nt: TGTTCCACCCCGCGGTTCTACATACTCTACGAGCAGTACTTC

clone_size: few
j_call: TRBJ2-3
d_call: TRBD2
v_call: TRBV9
cdr3_aa: CASSVAIAGGLDTQYF
cdr3_nt: TGTGCCAGCAGCGTAGCGATAGCGGGGGGCCTAGATACGCAGTATTTT

clone_size: many
j_call: TRBJ1-3
d_call: -
v_call: TRBV3-1
cdr3_aa: CASSHGPGTQNTIYF
cdr3_nt: TGTGCCAGCAGCCATGGCCCCGGGACGCAAAACACCATATATTTT

clone_size: -
j_call: TRBJ2-1
d_call: TRBD2
v_call: TRBV29-1
cdr3_aa: CSVTGLAGGSGYNEQFF
cdr3_nt: TGCAGCGTGACGGGACTAGCGGGAGGATCGGGTTACAATGAGCAGTTCTTC

clone_size: few
j_call: TRBJ1-1
d_call: -
v_call: TRBV29-1
cdr3_aa: CSVGWTNTEAFF
cdr3_nt: TGCAGCGTTGGATGGACGAACACTGAAGCTTTCTTT

clone_size: -
j_call: TRBJ2-7
d_call: -
v_call: TRBV6-2/TRBV6-3
cdr3_aa: CASSARPIYYEQYF
cdr3_nt: TGTGCCAGCAGTGCGCGTCCAATTTACTACGAGCAGTACTTC

clone_size: -
j_call: TRBJ2-2
d_call: -
v_call: TRBV6-1
cdr3_aa: CASSRTGQGTTGELFF
cdr3_nt: TGTGCCAGCAGTAGAACCGGTCAAGGCACCACCGGGGAGCTGTTTTTT

clone_size: -
j_call: TRBJ1-2
d_call: -
v_call: TRBV7-9
cdr3_aa: CASSRNVGGYTF
cdr3_nt: TGTGCCAGCAGCCGAAATGTGGGGGGCTACACCTTC

clone_size: many
j_call: TRBJ2-7
d_call: -
v_call: TRBV5-1
cdr3_aa: CASSLRGQGTYEQYF
cdr3_nt: TGCGCCAGCAGCTTGCGGGGCCAGGGGACCTACGAGCAGTACTTC